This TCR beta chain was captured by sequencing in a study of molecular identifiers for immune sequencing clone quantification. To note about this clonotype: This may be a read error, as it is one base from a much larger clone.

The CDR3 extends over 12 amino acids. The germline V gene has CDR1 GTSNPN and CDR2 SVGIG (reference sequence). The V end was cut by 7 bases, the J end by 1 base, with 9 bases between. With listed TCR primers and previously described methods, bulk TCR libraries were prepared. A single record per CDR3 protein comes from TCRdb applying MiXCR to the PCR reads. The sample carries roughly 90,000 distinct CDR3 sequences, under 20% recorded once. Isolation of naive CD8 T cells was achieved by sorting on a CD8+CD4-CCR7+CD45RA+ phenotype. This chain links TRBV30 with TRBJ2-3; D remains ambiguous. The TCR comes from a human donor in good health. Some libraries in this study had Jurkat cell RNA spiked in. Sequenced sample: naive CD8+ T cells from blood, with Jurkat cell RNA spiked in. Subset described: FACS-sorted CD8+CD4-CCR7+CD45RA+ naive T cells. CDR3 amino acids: CAYAKGTDTQYF. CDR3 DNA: TGTGCCTATGCGAAGGGCACAGATACGCAGTATTTT.